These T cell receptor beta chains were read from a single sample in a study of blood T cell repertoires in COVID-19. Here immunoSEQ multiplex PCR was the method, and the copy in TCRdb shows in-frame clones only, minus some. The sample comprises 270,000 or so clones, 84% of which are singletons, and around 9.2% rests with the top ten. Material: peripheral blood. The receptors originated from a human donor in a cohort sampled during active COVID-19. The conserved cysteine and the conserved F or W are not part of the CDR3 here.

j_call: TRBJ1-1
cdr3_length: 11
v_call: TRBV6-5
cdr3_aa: ASRPTGNTEAF

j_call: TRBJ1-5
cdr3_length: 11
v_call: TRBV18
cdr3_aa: ASSDRVAQPQH

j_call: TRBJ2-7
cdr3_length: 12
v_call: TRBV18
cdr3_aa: ASSPKDRVGEQY

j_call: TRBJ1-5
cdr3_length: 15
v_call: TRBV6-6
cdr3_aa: ASSPDRGSNSNQPQH

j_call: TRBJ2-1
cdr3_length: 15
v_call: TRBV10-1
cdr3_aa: ASSGPGTGIRDNEQF

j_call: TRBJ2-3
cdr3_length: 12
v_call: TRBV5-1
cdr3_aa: ASSVAGYTDTQY

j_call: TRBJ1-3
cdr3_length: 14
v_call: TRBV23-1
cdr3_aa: ASSLLGGWPGNTIY

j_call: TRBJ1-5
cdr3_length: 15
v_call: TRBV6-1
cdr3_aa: ASSEKLSGRVDQPQH

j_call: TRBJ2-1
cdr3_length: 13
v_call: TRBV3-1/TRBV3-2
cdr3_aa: ASSQRDRAGNEQF

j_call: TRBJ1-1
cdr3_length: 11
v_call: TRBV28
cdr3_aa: ASSPDRVTEAF

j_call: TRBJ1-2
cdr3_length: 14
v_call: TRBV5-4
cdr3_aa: ASSLGSGGITYGYT

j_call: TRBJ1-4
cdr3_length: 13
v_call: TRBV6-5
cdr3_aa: ASRRVVATNEKLF

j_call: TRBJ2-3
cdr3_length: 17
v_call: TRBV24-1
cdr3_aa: ATSSGASGSGFFTDTQY

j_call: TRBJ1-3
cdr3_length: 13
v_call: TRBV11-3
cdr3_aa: ASSATGTGGNTIY

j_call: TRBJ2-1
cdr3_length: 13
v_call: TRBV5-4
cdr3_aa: ASRPPSGAPLEQF

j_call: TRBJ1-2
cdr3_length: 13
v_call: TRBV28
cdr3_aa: ASSLLGRVISGYT

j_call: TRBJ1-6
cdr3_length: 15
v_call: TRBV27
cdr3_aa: ASSLDSSPILNSPLH

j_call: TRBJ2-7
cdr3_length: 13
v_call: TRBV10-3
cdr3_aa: AISVGTSGRYEQY

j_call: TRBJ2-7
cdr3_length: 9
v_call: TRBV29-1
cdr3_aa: SVGQAYEQY

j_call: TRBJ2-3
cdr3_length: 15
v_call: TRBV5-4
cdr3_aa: ASSLRGSGGSTDTQY

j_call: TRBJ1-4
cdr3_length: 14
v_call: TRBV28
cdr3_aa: ASTGGDSLFNEKLF

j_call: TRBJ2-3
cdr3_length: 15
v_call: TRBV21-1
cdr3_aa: ASSVPSSGYGLDTQY

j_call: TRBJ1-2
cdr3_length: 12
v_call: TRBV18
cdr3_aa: ASSPLQGEYGYT

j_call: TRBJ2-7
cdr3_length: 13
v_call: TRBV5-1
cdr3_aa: ASSLDERSSYEQY

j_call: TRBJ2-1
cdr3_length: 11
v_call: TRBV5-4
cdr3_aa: ASSLERLNEQF

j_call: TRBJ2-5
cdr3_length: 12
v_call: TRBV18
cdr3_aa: ASSPPSIQETQY

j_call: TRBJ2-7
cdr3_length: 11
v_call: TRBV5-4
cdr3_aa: ASSRTGSYEQY

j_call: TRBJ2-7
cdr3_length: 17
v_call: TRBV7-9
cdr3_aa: ASSDPLTLAGDRGYEQY

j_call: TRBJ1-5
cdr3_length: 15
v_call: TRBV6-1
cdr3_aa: ASSEARAGAVNQPQH

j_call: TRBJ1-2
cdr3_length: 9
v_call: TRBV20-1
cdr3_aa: SARSVYGYT

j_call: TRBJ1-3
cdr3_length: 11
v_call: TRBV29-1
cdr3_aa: SAVQGAGNTIY